This T cell receptor (beta chain) was profiled in a study of blood T cells in healthy people across ages. The CDR3 extends over 15 amino acids. Trimming shortened V by 2 bases and J by 2 bases, and 13 bases separated the two germline ends. Together with a sample-barcoded 5' primer, a J-beta primer mix was included in a second PCR lasting roughly 6 to 12 cycles. A tag from a template-switch adaptor with 12 random nucleotides marked each cDNA molecule. Each sample yielded at least 3 million CDR3-containing paired-end reads. TCRdb redid the calling of the 5' RACE reads with MiXCR, one entry per CDR3 protein. The sample lists 800,000 to 950,000 distinct CDR3 sequences, around 29% seen once, with roughly 10% in the top ten. Remarks on this clonotype: Its antigen is currently unknown. Given a much more abundant clone one base away, this may be a read error.

The study, taken as a whole, reports: As age increased, TCR beta diversity per million T cells fell in a roughly linear fashion.

In addition, the sample was reused for a study of T cells of mothers and their children.

This clonotype originated in a woman between 35 and 50 years old in good health. The chain joins TRBV12-3 or TRBV12-4 to TRBJ2-7, with D perhaps TRBD2 (6 bases). What was sequenced was blood. The CDR3 reads CASSLRRRGPYEQYF. Written as DNA, the CDR3 is TGTGCCAGCAGTTTACGGCGGAGGGGTCCCTACGAGCAGTACTTC.